A selection of T cell receptor beta chains follows, all from one sample in a study of shared clonotypes between healthy human individuals. Sequenced by immunoSEQ multiplex PCR; TCRdb stores in-frame clones only, minus some. The sample holds around 1.6 million clones, 95% to 99% seen once. The sequenced sample was naive CD4+ T cells sorted from blood. These TCRs come from a man aged 25-40 years in good health. Each CDR3 is given with its conserved first and last residue. A D gene is named only where the DNA matches it firmly. For some rows the clone size is stated as once, few or many, or as a class when expanded; others skip it.

>TRBV29-1|TRBJ2-3|once|TRBD2
CSFSGKDDTQYF
TGCAGCTTCAGCGGGAAGGACGATACGCAGTATTTT
>TRBV4-3|TRBJ2-3|.|TRBD2
CASSPSGRSSTDTQYF
TGCGCCAGCAGCCCCAGCGGGAGGTCTAGCACAGATACGCAGTATTTT
>TRBV18|TRBJ2-5|.|TRBD1
CASSPTGTGVVETQYF
TGTGCCAGCTCACCCACCGGGACAGGGGTGGTGGAGACCCAGTACTTC
>TRBV28|TRBJ1-3|.|.
CASRTSPGKNTIYF
TGTGCCAGCAGGACGTCACCGGGAAAAAACACCATATATTTT
>TRBV2|TRBJ2-5|once|TRBD1
CASMTGDPRTQYF
TGTGCCAGTATGACAGGGGACCCGAGGACCCAGTACTTC
>TRBV9|TRBJ2-7|.|TRBD2
CASSPSSASGSYEQYF
TGTGCCAGCAGCCCCTCGTCTGCTAGCGGATCCTACGAGCAGTACTTC
>TRBV11-2|TRBJ2-5|.|TRBD2
CASSLGLAGPKETQYF
TGTGCCAGCAGCTTGGGACTAGCGGGACCCAAAGAGACCCAGTACTTC
>TRBV7-3|TRBJ2-7|.|TRBD2
CASSSPAGEPYEQYF
TGTGCCAGCAGCTCCCCAGCGGGAGAACCCTACGAGCAGTACTTC
>TRBV5-1|TRBJ2-1|.|TRBD2
CASSLAGTSGLNEQFF
TGCGCCAGCAGCCTGGCAGGGACTAGCGGCTTGAATGAGCAGTTCTTC
>TRBV18|TRBJ1-3|.|.
CASSPGVYSGNTIYF
TGTGCCAGCTCACCAGGAGTTTACTCTGGAAACACCATATATTTT
>TRBV7-8|TRBJ1-1|.|TRBD1
CASSLGKGRGDTEAFF
TGTGCCAGCAGCTTAGGGAAGGGCAGGGGGGACACTGAAGCTTTCTTT
>TRBV5-4|TRBJ2-1|.|TRBD2
CAKNEAGGPVNEQFF
TGTGCCAAAAACGAAGCGGGAGGGCCAGTGAATGAGCAGTTCTTC
>TRBV6-4|TRBJ2-3|.|.
CASVFGRDTDTQYF
TGTGCCAGTGTGTTTGGGAGAGACACAGATACGCAGTATTTT
>TRBV5-1|TRBJ2-5|.|.
CASTPEGGVETQYF
TGCGCCAGCACCCCGGAGGGGGGAGTAGAGACCCAGTACTTC
>TRBV5-1|TRBJ2-3|.|TRBD2
CASSLASGVPGTQYF
TGCGCCAGCAGCTTGGCTAGCGGGGTTCCGGGTACGCAGTATTTT
>TRBV5-4|TRBJ1-2|.|.
CASGLKSGYTF
TGTGCCAGCGGCCTGAAGAGCGGCTACACCTTC
>TRBV6-1|TRBJ2-2|.|.
CASKATNTGELFF
TGTGCCAGCAAGGCAACCAACACCGGGGAGCTGTTTTTT